Sequencing of this T cell receptor beta chain was carried out in a study of T cell responses to AZD1222 COVID-19 vaccine. Germline CDR1 MNHEY, CDR2 SVGEGT. The CDR3 is made up of 17 amino acids. Trimming removed 2 bases from V and 2 bases from J, with 18 bases in between. Worth noting for this clone: Its antigen is still unknown.

Some clones are missing from TCRdb's copy, which holds only in-frame ones; the method was immunoSEQ multiplex PCR. This repertoire comprises about 140,000 clones; its ten largest clones make up 2% to 2.5%. Study observations and caveats: Donors skewed white British and female; clonal diversity was possibly underestimated.

The sequence was collected from an adult in good health. Sequenced: peripheral blood. The chain joins TRBV6-2 or TRBV6-3 to TRBJ1-2, with a weak D call TRBD1 (6 bases). The CDR3 sequence is CASSYGGLGASNYGYTF. The CDR3 nucleotides read TGTGCCAGCAGTTACGGGGGATTGGGGGCATCAAACTATGGCTACACCTTC.